These 25 T cell receptor beta chains originate from one sample sequenced in a study of response to subunit inactivated influenza vaccine. MiXCR, run by TCRdb on the RT-PCR reads, gives a single entry per CDR3 protein. This sample carries over 450,000 distinct CDR3 sequences, approximately 13% of them seen once, and the ten largest clones take over 10%. This sample comprised PBMCs from blood, obtained around seven weeks after vaccination. The source of these receptors is a man aged 50-59 years who received an inactivated influenza vaccine.

The chain links TRBV29-1 to TRBJ2-7; 9 bases are a match to TRBD1. Germline loops: CDR1 SQVTM, CDR2 ANQGSEA. V lost 3 bases and J lost 1; bases outside the gene matches: 7. The CDR3 is 15 amino acids. This CDR3 is CSVEKDRGSSYEQYF. CDR3 DNA sequence: TGCAGCGTTGAGAAAGACAGGGGGAGTTCCTACGAGCAGTACTTC.

This clonotype was detected ten times or more. The chain combines TRBV12-3 or TRBV12-4 with TRBJ1-2; D is unclear. The CDR3 runs to 13 residues. Trimming stripped 1 base from V and 5 bases from J, with 8 bases between. The CDR3 nucleotides read TGTGCCAGCAGTTTAGGGCGGGGATATGGCTACACCTTC. Translating gives CASSLGRGYGYTF.

This chain uses TRBV5-1 with TRBJ1-1; D is ambiguous. Trimming pared 0 bases from V and 1 base from J, leaving 10 bases between. Looked up from germline, CDR1 is SGHRS and CDR2 is YFSETQ. The CDR3 has 15 amino acids. CDR3 protein: CASSLAAGPNTEAFF. CDR3 nucleotide sequence: TGCGCCAGCAGCTTGGCAGCAGGACCGAACACTGAAGCTTTCTTT.

V is TRBV5-1 and J is TRBJ2-7, with D unclear. The CDR3 is 15 amino acids. The V gene lost 2 bases and the J gene lost 5 bases, with 17 bases spanning the gap. CDR1 SGHRS and CDR2 YFSETQ come from the germline V gene. The CDR3 DNA sequence: TGCGCCAGCAGCTTTGGTAGGACCTTATCCAACGAGCAGTACTTC. This gives the protein CASSFGRTLSNEQYF.

In its sample, this clonotype was seen once. The J gene is TRBJ2-3, the V gene TRBV7-9; 10 bases line up with TRBD2. V was pared by 3 bases and J by 11 bases, with 5 bases of the junction left unmatched. Germline CDR1 and CDR2: SEHNR and FQNEAQ (reference sequence). CDR3 length: 13 amino acids. CDR3 sequence: CASSFHEREGQYF. DNA for the CDR3: TGTGCCAGCAGCTTTCATGAGCGGGAGGGGCAGTATTTT.

The chain employs TRBV7-2 and TRBJ2-3; D uncertain. The V and J ends lost 4 bases and 10 bases respectively, with 12 bases between them. This CDR3 comprises 12 residues. Germline assignment: CDR1 SGHTA and CDR2 FQGNSA. The CDR3 sequence is CASSSSTRAQYF. In DNA form, the CDR3 reads TGTGCCAGCAGCTCATCGACTCGGGCGCAGTATTTT.

This clonotype was detected ten times or more. V and J are TRBV20-1 and TRBJ2-5; D ambiguous. Germline V lookup: CDR1 DFQATT, CDR2 SNEGSKA (reference sequence). The V gene lost 0 bases and the J gene lost 7 bases, with 18 bases spanning the gap. This CDR3 contains 15 residues. The DNA for the CDR3 is TGCAGTGCTAGAGATATTGATGACTCGGGCGGGACCCAGTACTTC. Translating it yields CSARDIDDSGGTQYF.

The chain uses TRBV6-2 or TRBV6-3 and TRBJ2-3, with 8 bases identical to TRBD1. Germline V gives CDR1 MNHEY, CDR2 SVGEGT. The CDR3 sequence is 15 residues long. Trimming at V came to 6 bases and at J to 5 bases, leaving 10 bases not matched to a gene. The CDR3 spells CASSYRGQGGDTQYF. The CDR3 DNA follows: TGTGCCAGCAGCTACCGAGGACAGGGAGGAGATACGCAGTATTTT.

This chain links TRBV12-3 or TRBV12-4 with TRBJ2-1; the match to TRBD2 covers 16 bases. The CDR3 sequence is 16 residues long. V was clipped by 5 bases and J by 8 bases; unmatched bases: 6. CDR3: CASSQSGTSGRDEQFF. For the CDR3, the DNA is TGTGCCAGCAGTCAATCCGGGACTAGCGGGAGGGATGAGCAGTTCTTC.

CDR3 nucleotides: TGTGCCAGCAGCGTAGGGCGGGGACAGGGATACTATGGCTACACCTTC. The encoded protein is CASSVGRGQGYYGYTF. This rearrangement joins TRBV9 to TRBJ1-2, with 9 positions matching TRBD1. V shed 0 bases, J shed 3 bases, and the junction held 6 bases outside the gene matches. The CDR3 extends over 16 amino acids. Germline assignment: CDR1 SGDLS and CDR2 YYNGEE.

The gene calls are TRBV6-5 and TRBJ2-5; the D call may be TRBD1 or TRBD2 (5 bases each). V lost 4 bases, J lost 4 bases, and 13 bases lay in between. The CDR3 spans 14 residues. CDR1 MNHEY and CDR2 SVGAGI come from the germline V gene. CDR3: CASSLLGTAETQYF. The CDR3 bases are TGTGCCAGCAGTTTACTCGGGACGGCAGAGACCCAGTACTTC.

This clonotype was seen a handful of times. V and J are TRBV9 and TRBJ2-3, with a possible D match to TRBD2 (7 bases). Germline CDR1 is SGDLS and CDR2 is YYNGEE. Trimming pared 0 bases from V and 3 bases from J, leaving 17 bases between. CDR3 size: 17 residues. The CDR3 nucleotides read TGTGCCAGCAGCGTAGAGTGGGGGGGCCCATATACAGATACGCAGTATTTT. Its protein product is CASSVEWGGPYTDTQYF.

This chain uses TRBV7-9 with TRBJ1-2, with D possibly TRBD1 on 5 matching bases. CDR1 and CDR2 (germline): SEHNR, FQNEAQ (reference sequence). V dropped 6 bases and J dropped 3 bases, with 11 bases sitting between them. This CDR3 has 13 amino acids. The CDR3 DNA reads TGTGCCAGCAGTCGGGACGATCACTATGGCTACACCTTC. This encodes CASSRDDHYGYTF.

The CDR3 region is CASRLEGEQFF. The CDR3 coding sequence is TGCGCCAGCAGATTAGAGGGGGAGCAGTTCTTC. The chain carries TRBV5-1 and TRBJ2-1; either TRBD1 or TRBD2 may fit D (5 bases each). Trimming took off 5 bases at V and 10 bases at J, with 10 bases between the two ends. The germline V gene has CDR1 SGHRS and CDR2 YFSETQ. The CDR3 length is 11 residues.

The chain employs TRBV29-1 and TRBJ2-7, with D unclear. The germline V and J ends were trimmed by 5 bases and 3 bases, with 14 bases remaining between them. The V gene's germline CDR1 is SQVTM and CDR2 ANQGSEA. The CDR3 is 13 amino acids. The CDR3 is CSVPGVRSYEQYF. The CDR3 DNA is TGCAGCGTTCCTGGGGTTAGAAGCTACGAGCAGTACTTC.

This clonotype turned up a few times. V gene TRBV9 combines with J gene TRBJ2-7; TRBD1 might be the D (6 bases). The germline V and J ends were trimmed by 3 bases and 3 bases, with 16 bases remaining between them. The CDR3 contains 15 residues. From germline, CDR1 is SGDLS and CDR2 YYNGEE. The CDR3 DNA is TGTGCCAGCAGCGAGGGAATGGACAGTAGCTACGAGCAGTACTTC. It codes for CASSEGMDSSYEQYF. Based on the CDR3 plus reference TRBV9 and TRBJ2-7, the full variable domain is DSGVTQTPKHLITATGQRVTLRCSPRSGDLSVYWYQQSLDQGLQFLIQYYNGEERAKGNILERFSAQQFPDLHSELNLSSLELGDSALYFCASSEGMDSSYEQYFGPGTRLTVT.

This clonotype occurred a few times. The V call is TRBV6-5, the J call TRBJ1-6; D gene ambiguous. CDR1 MNHEY and CDR2 SVGAGI come from the germline V gene. The length of the CDR3 is 13 residues. V lost 0 bases and J lost 10, with 7 bases in between. CDR3 sequence reads: CASSYSFGSPLHF. The CDR3 DNA follows: TGTGCCAGCAGTTACTCGTTCGGGTCACCCCTCCACTTT.

This sequence joins TRBV29-1 and TRBJ1-5; TRBD1 might be the D (6 bases). This CDR3 is built from 13 residues. Deletions cut 4 bases from V and 7 bases from J, with 14 bases between. The germline V gene has CDR1 SQVTM and CDR2 ANQGSEA. The CDR3: CSVGQGKGQPQHF. The CDR3 DNA follows: TGCAGCGTTGGGCAGGGGAAGGGCCAGCCCCAGCATTTT.

This clonotype was observed a few times. This sequence joins TRBV15 and TRBJ2-5; 12 bases are shared with TRBD1. V dropped 9 bases and J dropped 5; count of bases not matched to a gene: 4. The CDR3 is 13 residues long. Germline V CDR1 and CDR2: LNHNV, YYDKDF (reference sequence). DNA of the CDR3: TGTGCCACGGGACAGGGGGCGCGTGAGACCCAGTACTTC. This encodes CATGQGARETQYF.

This clonotype was counted only a few times. CDR3 region: CASSQRQGYDSPLHF. The CDR3 DNA reads as TGCGCCAGCAGCCAGCGACAGGGGTATGATTCACCCCTCCACTTT. The V gene is TRBV5-1, the J gene TRBJ1-6; 8 bases map to TRBD1. The J segment lost 8 bases and the V segment lost 4 bases, leaving 8 bases of the junction unmatched. The length of the CDR3 is 15 residues. The germline gives CDR1 SGHRS, CDR2 YFSETQ.

V usage is TRBV29-1 and J usage is TRBJ2-7; 7 nucleotides line up with TRBD2. The germline gives CDR1 SQVTM, CDR2 ANQGSEA. V lost 3 bases and J lost 2; bases outside the gene matches: 13. The CDR3 covers 16 residues. The CDR3 sequence is CSVEGGASGSTYEQYF. CDR3 bases: TGCAGCGTTGAGGGAGGAGCTAGCGGCAGCACCTACGAGCAGTACTTC.

This clonotype was seen only a few times. The rearrangement links TRBV5-5 to TRBJ2-1, with 8 bases lining up with TRBD2. J gave up 3 bases and V 3 bases, and 2 bases lay outside the gene matches. Germline V gene data show CDR1 as SGHKS and CDR2 as YYEKEE (reference sequence). The CDR3 totals 14 residues. CDR3 sequence: CASSWLAGYNEQFF. The CDR3 nucleotides read TGTGCCAGCAGCTGGCTAGCGGGCTACAATGAGCAGTTCTTC.

This clonotype was seen at least ten times. In nucleotides, the CDR3 is TGTGCCAGCAGCTCCAGGACAGGGGGTGACTATGGCTACACCTTC. As protein: CASSSRTGGDYGYTF. The chain uses TRBV7-2 and TRBJ1-2; 10 bases line up with TRBD1. With V trimmed by 4 bases and J by 3 bases, 5 bases remained unmatched. There are 15 residues in the CDR3. In germline, CDR1 is SGHTA, CDR2 FQGNSA.

This clonotype was seen ten or more times. This chain uses TRBV20-1 with TRBJ1-2; D ambiguous. Trimming cost V 3 bases and J 6 bases, with 2 bases left between them. CDR1 is DFQATT, CDR2 SNEGSKA, per germline (reference sequence). This CDR3 is built from 9 residues. CDR3 amino acids: CSASDGYTF. CDR3 coding DNA: TGCAGTGCTAGTGATGGCTACACCTTC.

Ten or more counts support this clonotype. The junction departs from the called germline gene at one end, perhaps through a read error. The chain carries TRBV5-1 and TRBJ2-7; 8 bases fit TRBD2. CDR3 length: 14 residues. Germline CDR1 reads SGHRS; CDR2 reads YFSETQ. In nucleotides, the CDR3 is TGTGCCAGCAGCTTAGCGTCGGGAGGGTACGAGCAGTACTTC. This translates into CASSLASGGYEQYF.